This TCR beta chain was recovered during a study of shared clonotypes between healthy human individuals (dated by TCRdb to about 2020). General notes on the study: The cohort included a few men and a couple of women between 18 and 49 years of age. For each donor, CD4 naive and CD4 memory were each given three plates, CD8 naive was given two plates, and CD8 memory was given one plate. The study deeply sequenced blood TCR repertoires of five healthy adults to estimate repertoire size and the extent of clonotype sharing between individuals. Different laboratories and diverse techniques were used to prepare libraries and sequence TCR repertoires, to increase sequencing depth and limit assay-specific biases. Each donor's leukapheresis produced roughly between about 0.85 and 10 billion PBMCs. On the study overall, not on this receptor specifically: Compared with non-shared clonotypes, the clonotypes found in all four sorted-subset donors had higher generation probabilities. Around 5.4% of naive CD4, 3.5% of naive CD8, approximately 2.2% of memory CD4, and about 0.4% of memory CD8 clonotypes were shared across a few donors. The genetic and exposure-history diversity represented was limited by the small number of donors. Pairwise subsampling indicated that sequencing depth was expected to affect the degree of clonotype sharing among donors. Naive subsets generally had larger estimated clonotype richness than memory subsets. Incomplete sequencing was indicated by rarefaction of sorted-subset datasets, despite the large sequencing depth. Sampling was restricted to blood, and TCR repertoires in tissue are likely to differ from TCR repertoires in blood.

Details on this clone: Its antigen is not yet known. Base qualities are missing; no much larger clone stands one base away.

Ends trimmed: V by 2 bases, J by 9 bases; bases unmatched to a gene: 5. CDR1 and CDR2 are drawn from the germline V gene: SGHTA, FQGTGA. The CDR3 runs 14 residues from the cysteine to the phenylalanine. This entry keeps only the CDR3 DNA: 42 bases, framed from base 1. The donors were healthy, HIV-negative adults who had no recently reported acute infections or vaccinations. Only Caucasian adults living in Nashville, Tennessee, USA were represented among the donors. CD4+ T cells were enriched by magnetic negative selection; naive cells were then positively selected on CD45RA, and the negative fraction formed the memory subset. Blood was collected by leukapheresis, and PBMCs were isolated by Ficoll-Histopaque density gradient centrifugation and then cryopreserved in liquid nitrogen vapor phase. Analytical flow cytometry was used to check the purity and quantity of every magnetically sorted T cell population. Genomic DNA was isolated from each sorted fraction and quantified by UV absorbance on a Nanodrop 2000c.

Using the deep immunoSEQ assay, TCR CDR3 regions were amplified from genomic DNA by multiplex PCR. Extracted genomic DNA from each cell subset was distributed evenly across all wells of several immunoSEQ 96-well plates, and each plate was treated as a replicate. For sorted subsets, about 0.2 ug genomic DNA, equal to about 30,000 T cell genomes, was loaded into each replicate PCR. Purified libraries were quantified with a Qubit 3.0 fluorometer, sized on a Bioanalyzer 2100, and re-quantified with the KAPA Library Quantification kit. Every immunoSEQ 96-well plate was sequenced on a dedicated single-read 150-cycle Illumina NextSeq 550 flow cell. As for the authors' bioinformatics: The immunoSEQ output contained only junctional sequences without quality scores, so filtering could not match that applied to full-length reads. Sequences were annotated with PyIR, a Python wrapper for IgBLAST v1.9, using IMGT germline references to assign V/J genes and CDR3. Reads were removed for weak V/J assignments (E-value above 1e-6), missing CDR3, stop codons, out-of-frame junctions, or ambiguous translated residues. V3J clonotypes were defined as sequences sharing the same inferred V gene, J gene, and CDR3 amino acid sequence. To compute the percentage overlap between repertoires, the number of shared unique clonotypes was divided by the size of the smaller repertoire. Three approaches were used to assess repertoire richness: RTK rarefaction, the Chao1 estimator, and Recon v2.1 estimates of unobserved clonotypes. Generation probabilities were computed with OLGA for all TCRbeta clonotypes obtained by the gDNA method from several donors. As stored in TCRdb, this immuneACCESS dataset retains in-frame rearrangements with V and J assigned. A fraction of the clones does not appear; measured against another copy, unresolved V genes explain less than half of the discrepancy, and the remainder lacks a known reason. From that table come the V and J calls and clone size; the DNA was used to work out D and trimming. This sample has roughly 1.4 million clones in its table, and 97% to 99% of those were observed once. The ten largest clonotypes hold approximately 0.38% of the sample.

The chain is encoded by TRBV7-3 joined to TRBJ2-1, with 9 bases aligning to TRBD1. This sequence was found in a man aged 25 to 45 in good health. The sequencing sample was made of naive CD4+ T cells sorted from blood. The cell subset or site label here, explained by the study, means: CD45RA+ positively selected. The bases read TGTGCCAGCAGCTTAGGACAGGGGTTGGGTGAGCAGTTCTTC. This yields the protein CASSLGQGLGEQFF.